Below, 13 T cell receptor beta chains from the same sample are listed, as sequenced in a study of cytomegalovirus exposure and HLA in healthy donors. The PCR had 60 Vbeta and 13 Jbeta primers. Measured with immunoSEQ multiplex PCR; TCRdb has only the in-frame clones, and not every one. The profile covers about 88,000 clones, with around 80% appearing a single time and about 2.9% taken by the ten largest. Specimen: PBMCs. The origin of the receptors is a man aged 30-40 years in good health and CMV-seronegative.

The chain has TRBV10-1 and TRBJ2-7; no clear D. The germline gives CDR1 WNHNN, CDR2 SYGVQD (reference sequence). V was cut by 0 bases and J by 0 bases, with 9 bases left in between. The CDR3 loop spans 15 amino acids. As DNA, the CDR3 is TGCGCCAGCAGTGAGTCGGCTTCCGCCTCCTACGAGCAGTACTTC. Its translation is CASSESASASYEQYF.

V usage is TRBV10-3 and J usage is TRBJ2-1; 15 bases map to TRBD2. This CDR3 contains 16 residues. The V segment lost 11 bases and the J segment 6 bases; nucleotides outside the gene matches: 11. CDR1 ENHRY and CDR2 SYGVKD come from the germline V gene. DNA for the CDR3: TGTGCCGTGCGGACTAGCGGGGGGGATAGGGGCAATGAGCAGTTCTTC. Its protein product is CAVRTSGGDRGNEQFF.

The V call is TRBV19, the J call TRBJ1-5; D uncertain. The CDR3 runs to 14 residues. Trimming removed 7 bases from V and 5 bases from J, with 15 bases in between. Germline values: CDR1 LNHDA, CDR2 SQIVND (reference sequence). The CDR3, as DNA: TGTGCCAGTACCCCGGGTCTGACCGATCAGCCCCAGCATTTT. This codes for CASTPGLTDQPQHF.

The CDR3 spells CSATLTGDWDTEAFF. The CDR3 DNA sequence: TGCAGCGCTACCCTTACAGGGGATTGGGACACTGAAGCTTTCTTT. The chain recombines TRBV29-1 with TRBJ1-1; TRBD1 matches at 7 bases. CDR3 length: 15 amino acids. Germline V gene lookup returns CDR1 SQVTM and CDR2 ANQGSEA. The ends lost 7 bases at V and 3 bases at J; junction bases unmatched: 14.

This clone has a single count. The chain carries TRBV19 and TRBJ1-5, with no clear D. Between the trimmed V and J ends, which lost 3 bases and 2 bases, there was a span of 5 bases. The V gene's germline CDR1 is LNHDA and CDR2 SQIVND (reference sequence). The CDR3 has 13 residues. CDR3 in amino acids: CASSIEGNQPQHF. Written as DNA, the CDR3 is TGTGCCAGTAGTATCGAGGGCAATCAGCCCCAGCATTTT. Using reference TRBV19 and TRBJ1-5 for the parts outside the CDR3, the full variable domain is DGGITQSPKYLFRKEGQNVTLSCEQNLNHDAMYWYRQDPGQGLRLIYYSQIVNDFQKGDIAEGYSVSREKKESFPLTVTSAQKNPTAFYLCASSIEGNQPQHFGDGTRLSIL.

The CDR3 nucleotides read TGTGCCAGTAGAGGGGGATTGACCCAGTACTTC. The encoded protein is CASRGGLTQYF. V usage is TRBV6-1 and J usage is TRBJ2-5; D is possibly TRBD1 (6 bases). V lost 9 bases to trimming and J lost 7 bases, with 12 bases between them. There are 11 residues in the CDR3. Per germline, CDR1 MNHNS and CDR2 SASEGT.

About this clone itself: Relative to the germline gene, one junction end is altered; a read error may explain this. CDR3 in DNA: TGTGCTAGTGGTCTACCGGGGTCAGGGGGCTTCACTGAAGCTCTCTTT. This translates into CASGLPGSGGFTEALF. The chain has TRBV12-5 and TRBJ1-1; 8 bases agree with TRBD1. In germline, CDR1 is LGHNT, CDR2 FRNRAP. The CDR3 totals 16 residues.

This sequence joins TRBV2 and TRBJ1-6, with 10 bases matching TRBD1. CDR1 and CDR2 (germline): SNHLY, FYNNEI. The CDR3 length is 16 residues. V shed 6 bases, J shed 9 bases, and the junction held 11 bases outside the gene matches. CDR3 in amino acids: CASSRDRGSLGSPLHF. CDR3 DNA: TGTGCCAGCAGCAGGGACAGGGGAAGTCTTGGTTCACCCCTCCACTTT.

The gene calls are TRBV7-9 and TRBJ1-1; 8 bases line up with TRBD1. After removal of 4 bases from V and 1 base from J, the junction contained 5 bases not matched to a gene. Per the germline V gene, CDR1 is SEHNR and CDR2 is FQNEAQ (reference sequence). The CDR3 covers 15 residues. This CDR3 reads CASSYGQGSNTEAFF. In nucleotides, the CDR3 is TGTGCCAGCAGCTATGGACAGGGATCGAACACTGAAGCTTTCTTT.

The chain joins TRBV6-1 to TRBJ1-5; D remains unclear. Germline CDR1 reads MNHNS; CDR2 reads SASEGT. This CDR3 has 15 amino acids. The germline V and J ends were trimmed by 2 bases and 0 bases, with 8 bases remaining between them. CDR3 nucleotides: TGTGCCAGCAGTGAAATGAGTTATAGCAATCAGCCCCAGCATTTT. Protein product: CASSEMSYSNQPQHF.

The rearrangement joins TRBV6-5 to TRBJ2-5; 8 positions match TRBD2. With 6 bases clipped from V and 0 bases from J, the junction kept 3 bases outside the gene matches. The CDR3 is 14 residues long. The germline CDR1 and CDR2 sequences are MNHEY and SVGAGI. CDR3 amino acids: CASSQAGDQETQYF. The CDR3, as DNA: TGTGCCAGCAGCCAAGCGGGGGACCAAGAGACCCAGTACTTC.

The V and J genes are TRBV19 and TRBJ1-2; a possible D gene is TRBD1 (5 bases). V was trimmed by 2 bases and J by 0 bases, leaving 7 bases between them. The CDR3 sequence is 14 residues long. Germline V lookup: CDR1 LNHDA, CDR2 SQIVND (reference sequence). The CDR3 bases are TGTGCCAGTAGTATAACAGGCCCTAACTATGGCTACACCTTC. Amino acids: CASSITGPNYGYTF.

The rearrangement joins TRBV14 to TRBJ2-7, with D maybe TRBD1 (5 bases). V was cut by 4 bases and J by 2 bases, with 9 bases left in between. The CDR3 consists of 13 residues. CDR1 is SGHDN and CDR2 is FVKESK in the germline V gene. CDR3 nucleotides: TGTGCCAGCAGCCCCCGACAGACCTACGAGCAGTACTTC. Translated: CASSPRQTYEQYF.